This TCR beta chain was captured by sequencing in a study of T cells in lung cancer brain metastases. Study-level background: Among the 20 to 25 patients, seventeen reported tobacco use, median around 41 pack-years.

Patients had resection for synchronous oligometastatic disease or delayed recurrence of a solitary brain metastasis. On this clone: Its antigen is not identified.

Here immunoSEQ multiplex PCR was the method, and the copy in TCRdb shows in-frame clones only, minus some. The sample lists thousands of clones; about 85% were seen once. General study results and limits: Most clones were lesion-specific, with limited overlap between paired lesions (Morisita roughly 0.25). Fragmented FFPE DNA may have left the infiltrating repertoire incompletely captured.

The receptor was isolated from a woman aged 50 to 60 with non-small cell lung cancer. The specimen sequenced was tumor tissue from the primary lung tumor.

The CDR3 loop is CASSYADTQYF. The CDR3 DNA follows: TGTGCCAGCAGTTACGCAGATACGCAGTATTTT. The chain employs TRBV6-5 and TRBJ2-3, with unresolved D. The CDR3 is 11 amino acids. CDR1 is MNHEY, CDR2 SVGAGI, per germline. Trimming stripped 2 bases from V and 4 bases from J, with 1 base between.